These 31 T cell receptor beta chains share one sample of origin, sequenced in a study of blood T cell repertoires in COVID-19. Only in-frame clones appear in the TCRdb table, and some are missing; sequencing was by immunoSEQ multiplex PCR. Here the sample spans more than 110,000 clones, around 73% being singletons. Sample: peripheral blood. These receptors were obtained from a woman in her 50s with active or convalescent COVID-19.

For the CDR3, the DNA is TGTGCCAGCAGTTACTCGGCAGGCTCGGAGACCCAGTACTTC. This gives the protein CASSYSAGSETQYF. This chain joins TRBV6-5 and TRBJ2-5; D uncertain. The CDR3 contains 14 residues. Trimming took off 0 bases at V and 5 bases at J, with 10 bases between the two ends. Germline CDR1 and CDR2: MNHEY and SVGAGI.

In DNA, the CDR3 is TGTGCCAGCAATCCGGACAGGATCAACACTGAAGCTTTCTTT. The encoded protein is CASNPDRINTEAFF. This chain uses TRBV2 with TRBJ1-1; TRBD1 aligns across 7 bases. Per germline, CDR1 SNHLY and CDR2 FYNNEI. The ends lost 7 bases at V and 2 bases at J; junction bases unmatched: 7. The length of the CDR3 is 14 residues.

The chain carries TRBV7-3 and TRBJ2-3; D is unclear. This CDR3 comprises 15 residues. Germline V CDR1 and CDR2: SGHTA, FQGTGA. With 3 bases removed from V and 2 bases from J, the gap between germline ends came to 12 bases. Here the CDR3 DNA reads TGTGCCAGCAGCTTGAGGAGTTTAGACACAGATACGCAGTATTTT. Its translation is CASSLRSLDTDTQYF.

The sample holds one count of this clone. V gene TRBV7-2 combines with J gene TRBJ2-2; TRBD2 aligns across 12 bases. CDR3 size: 15 residues. J was trimmed by 6 bases and V by 4 bases; bases with no gene match: 3. Germline CDR1 reads SGHTA; CDR2 reads FQGNSA. CDR3 sequence reads: CASSSSGGVAGELFF. The CDR3 coding sequence is TGTGCCAGCAGCTCTAGCGGGGGGGTTGCCGGGGAGCTGTTTTTT.

The table lists this clone with many counts. V is TRBV4-2 and J is TRBJ2-5; 13 nucleotides agree with TRBD2. Germline lookup yields CDR1 LGHNA and CDR2 YNFKEQ. V was clipped by 0 bases and J by 1 base; unmatched bases: 5. The CDR3 totals 18 residues. The CDR3 loop is CASSQEFRTSGGQETQYF. The CDR3 region has the DNA TGTGCCAGCAGCCAAGAATTTAGGACTAGCGGGGGCCAAGAGACCCAGTACTTC.

The chain carries TRBV29-1 and TRBJ1-2, with D possibly TRBD1 on 6 matching bases. With 6 bases removed from V and 8 bases from J, the gap between germline ends came to 19 bases. There are 13 residues in the CDR3. The germline gives CDR1 SQVTM, CDR2 ANQGSEA. CDR3 coding DNA: TGCAGCGTGGCCGAGTTGGGGGCCCGGGGCTACACCTTC. It yields the protein CSVAELGARGYTF.

J is TRBJ2-5 and V is TRBV7-2; D perhaps matches TRBD1 (5 bases). Trimming took off 3 bases at V and 2 bases at J, with 10 bases between the two ends. This CDR3 spans 14 amino acids. CDR1 SGHTA and CDR2 FQGNSA come from the germline V gene. The CDR3 DNA sequence: TGTGCCAGCAGCTTGGGGCCGGAGCAAGAGACCCAGTACTTC. Its protein is CASSLGPEQETQYF. Full variable domain (outside the CDR3, taken from reference TRBV7-2 and TRBJ2-5): GAGVSQSPSNKVTEKGKDVELRCDPISGHTALYWYRQSLGQGLEFLIYFQGNSAPDKSGLPSDRFSAERTGGSVSTLTIQRTQQEDSAVYLCASSLGPEQETQYFGPGTRLLVL.

The chain employs TRBV9 and TRBJ2-5; TRBD2 matches at 8 bases. V gave up 4 bases and J gave up 4 bases; unmatched junction bases: 9. CDR1 is SGDLS, CDR2 YYNGEE, per germline. The CDR3 length is 15 residues. DNA for the CDR3: TGTGCCAGCAGCCGACTTAGCGGGGAGGGAGAGACCCAGTACTTC. Amino acids: CASSRLSGEGETQYF. Variable domain in full (rest from reference TRBV9 and TRBJ2-5): DSGVTQTPKHLITATGQRVTLRCSPRSGDLSVYWYQQSLDQGLQFLIQYYNGEERAKGNILERFSAQQFPDLHSELNLSSLELGDSALYFCASSRLSGEGETQYFGPGTRLLVL.

This clone has more than one count but fewer than ten. The chain carries TRBV4-2 and TRBJ2-6; possibly TRBD2 for D (5 bases). CDR3 length: 15 residues. V lost 9 bases to trimming and J lost 0 bases, with 12 bases between them. Germline V CDR1 and CDR2: LGHNA, YNFKEQ. Here the CDR3 reads CASGLGSSGANVLTF. As DNA, the CDR3 is TGTGCCAGTGGTTTGGGGAGCTCTGGGGCCAACGTCCTGACTTTC.

The V call is TRBV5-4, the J call TRBJ2-3, with a possible D match to TRBD1 (6 bases). Germline V gives CDR1 SGHNT, CDR2 YYREEE (reference sequence). The V gene lost 4 bases and the J gene lost 3 bases, with 24 bases spanning the gap. The CDR3 is 18 amino acids. The chain's CDR3 is CASSVGVQGTLGTDTQYF. CDR3 bases: TGTGCCAGCAGCGTGGGAGTACAGGGTACGTTGGGGACAGATACGCAGTATTTT.

The chain recombines TRBV19 with TRBJ1-5; TRBD1 aligns across 8 bases. The CDR3 covers 17 residues. Germline V lookup: CDR1 LNHDA, CDR2 SQIVND (reference sequence). The junction had 7 bases not matched to a gene; V was cut back by 3 bases and J by 0 bases. The CDR3 loop reads CASSIEDRAYSNQPQHF. Here the CDR3 DNA reads TGTGCCAGTAGTATCGAGGACAGGGCTTATAGCAATCAGCCCCAGCATTTT.

The chain carries TRBV4-3 and TRBJ2-7; D call uncertain. This CDR3 is 16 amino acids long. CDR1 and CDR2 (germline): LGHNA, YSLEER. With 0 bases removed from V and 2 bases from J, the gap between germline ends came to 14 bases. In DNA, the CDR3 is TGCGCCAGCAGCCAAGAATGGCCAGGATCAACCTACGAGCAGTACTTC. Protein sequence: CASSQEWPGSTYEQYF.

CDR3 in amino acids: CASSPMGQLVQPQHF. Written as DNA, the CDR3 is TGTGCCAGCAGCCCAATGGGACAGCTCGTCCAGCCCCAGCATTTT. The rearrangement uses TRBV7-2 and TRBJ1-5; the match to TRBD1 covers 7 bases. Trimming took 5 bases from V and 7 from J; bases not matched to a gene: 11. Germline V CDR1 and CDR2: SGHTA, FQGNSA. The CDR3 length is 15 residues.

The rearrangement links TRBV5-1 to TRBJ1-4, with D possibly TRBD1 on 6 matching bases. Trimming removed 3 bases at V and 3 bases at J, with 15 bases between. The CDR3 extends over 16 amino acids. Germline loops: CDR1 SGHRS, CDR2 YFSETQ. DNA of the CDR3: TGCGCCAGCAGCTACTCTGGGGGCCGGGCTAATGAAAAACTGTTTTTT. It is translated as CASSYSGGRANEKLFF.

This clone was found a few times. This rearrangement joins TRBV9 to TRBJ2-3, with a tentative D call TRBD1 (5 bases). CDR1 SGDLS and CDR2 YYNGEE come from the germline V gene. The CDR3 length is 13 residues. V gave up 3 bases and J gave up 11 bases, with 16 bases separating them. The CDR3: CASSGALQGWQYF. In DNA form, the CDR3 reads TGTGCCAGCAGCGGGGCCCTTCAGGGATGGCAGTATTTT. Full variable domain (remainder filled in from reference TRBV9 and TRBJ2-3): DSGVTQTPKHLITATGQRVTLRCSPRSGDLSVYWYQQSLDQGLQFLIQYYNGEERAKGNILERFSAQQFPDLHSELNLSSLELGDSALYFCASSGALQGWQYFGPGTRLTVL.

Worth noting for this clone: The same CDR3 arises from other DNA sequences in this sample as well. The V gene is TRBV2, the J gene TRBJ2-2, with D tentatively TRBD2 (7 bases). Germline assignment: CDR1 SNHLY and CDR2 FYNNEI. Trimming cost V 6 bases and J 7 bases, with 15 bases left between them. The CDR3 totals 14 residues. Here the CDR3 DNA reads TGTGCCAGCAGCGTGGGGGGGCAGGGCGGGGAGCTGTTTTTT. This translates into CASSVGGQGGELFF. Variable domain in full (rest from reference TRBV2 and TRBJ2-2): EPEVTQTPSHQVTQMGQEVILRCVPISNHLYFYWYRQILGQKVEFLVSFYNNEISEKSEIFDDQFSVERPDGSNFTLKIRSTKLEDSAMYFCASSVGGQGGELFFGEGSRLTVL.

The chain is built from TRBV7-3 and TRBJ1-1; D uncertain. CDR1 is SGHTA, CDR2 FQGTGA, per germline. The germline V and J ends were trimmed by 2 bases and 2 bases, with 12 bases remaining between them. This CDR3 region has 15 residues. The CDR3 nucleotides read TGTGCCAGCAGCTTAGATAGCGCAGGAAACACTGAAGCTTTCTTT. This codes for CASSLDSAGNTEAFF.

This chain links TRBV9 with TRBJ2-6; TRBD2 is a possible D gene (5 bases). This CDR3 is built from 15 residues. CDR1 SGDLS and CDR2 YYNGEE come from the germline V gene. With 1 base removed from V and 2 bases from J, the gap between germline ends came to 7 bases. The CDR3 DNA reads TGTGCCAGCAGCGTATCCGGGACTGGGGCCAACGTCCTGACTTTC. Translating gives CASSVSGTGANVLTF. The variable domain in full, with the rest retrieved from reference TRBV9 and TRBJ2-6, is DSGVTQTPKHLITATGQRVTLRCSPRSGDLSVYWYQQSLDQGLQFLIQYYNGEERAKGNILERFSAQQFPDLHSELNLSSLELGDSALYFCASSVSGTGANVLTFGAGSRLTVL.

This clone was seen only once. The chain uses TRBV6-5 and TRBJ1-6, with D unclear. The germline V and J ends were trimmed by 6 bases and 7 bases, with 16 bases remaining between them. Germline V gene data show CDR1 as MNHEY and CDR2 as SVGAGI. The CDR3 consists of 15 residues. The CDR3 DNA reads as TGTGCCAGCAGCGCTGGACTAGGGAGGAATTCACCCCTCCACTTT. It specifies CASSAGLGRNSPLHF.

This chain joins TRBV11-2 and TRBJ2-5; the match to TRBD2 covers 16 bases. The J segment lost 5 bases and the V segment lost 8 bases, leaving 14 bases of the junction unmatched. This CDR3 is built from 18 residues. The V gene's germline CDR1 is SGHAT and CDR2 FQNNGV. The CDR3 nucleotides are TGTGCCAGCGGGGGACTAGCGGGAGGGCGAGCTTTAATGGAGACCCAGTACTTC. The encoded protein is CASGGLAGGRALMETQYF. Drawing the rest from reference TRBV11-2 and TRBJ2-5, the complete variable domain is EAGVAQSPRYKIIEKRQSVAFWCNPISGHATLYWYQQILGQGPKLLIQFQNNGVVDDSQLPKDRFSAERLKGVDSTLKIQPAKLEDSAVYLCASGGLAGGRALMETQYFGPGTRLLVL.

The chain combines TRBV4-2 with TRBJ1-2; 8 positions match TRBD1. The trim removed 2 bases at V and 9 bases at J, leaving 8 bases unmatched. The CDR3 runs to 14 residues. Germline values: CDR1 LGHNA, CDR2 YNFKEQ. The CDR3 bases are TGTGCCAGCAGCCAAACCCGACAGGGGAATAGCTACACCTTC. Translation: CASSQTRQGNSYTF.

CDR3 in amino acids: CASSQDPRAHTGELFF. DNA for the CDR3: TGTGCCAGCAGCCAAGATCCCAGGGCTCATACCGGGGAGCTGTTTTTT. The J gene is TRBJ2-2, the V gene TRBV3-1 (or the pseudogene TRBV3-2); D possibly corresponds to TRBD1 (5 bases). The germline V and J ends were trimmed by 0 bases and 5 bases, with 13 bases remaining between them. CDR1 and CDR2 (germline): LGHDT, YNNKEL (reference sequence). The CDR3 consists of 16 residues.

This clone was detected a few times. The V and J genes are TRBV7-2 and TRBJ1-1; the D is unclear. The CDR3 contains 15 residues. CDR1 SGHTA and CDR2 FQGNSA come from the germline V gene. V was trimmed by 2 bases and J by 4 bases, leaving 14 bases between them. The CDR3 bases are TGTGCCAGCAGCTTACAAGGGAGGAGCAGCACTGAAGCTTTCTTT. This sequence encodes CASSLQGRSSTEAFF.

The rearrangement joins TRBV7-2 to TRBJ2-7; 7 nucleotides align to TRBD2. Germline loops: CDR1 SGHTA, CDR2 FQGNSA. This CDR3 has 14 residues. Trimming took 1 base from V and 5 from J; bases not matched to a gene: 5. For the CDR3, the DNA is TGTGCCAGCAGCTTAGAGCGGGGTGTCCACGAGCAGTACTTC. Translated: CASSLERGVHEQYF.

V gene TRBV29-1 combines with J gene TRBJ2-1; a possible D gene is TRBD2 (5 bases). The germline V gene encodes CDR1 SQVTM and CDR2 ANQGSEA. V lost 4 bases and J 10 bases, leaving 11 bases between the germline ends. The CDR3 totals 11 residues. The CDR3: CSVGVSGEQFF. The DNA of the CDR3 is TGCAGCGTTGGAGTCAGCGGCGAGCAGTTCTTC.

The rearrangement joins TRBV11-3 to TRBJ2-3; 8 nucleotides match TRBD2. Germline assignment: CDR1 SGHNT and CDR2 YENEEA. The CDR3 contains 16 residues. V shed 3 bases and J 5 bases; nucleotides not matched to a gene: 10. The CDR3 bases are TGTGCCAGCAGCTTCAGGTCCAGCGGGGGTGTAGATACGCAGTATTTT. This translates into CASSFRSSGGVDTQYF.

CDR3 nucleotides: TGTGCCAGCAGCCATATAACTAGCGGGGGAAGCACAGATACGCAGTATTTT. The encoded protein is CASSHITSGGSTDTQYF. V gene TRBV4-2 combines with J gene TRBJ2-3; 11 nucleotides match TRBD2. The CDR3 runs to 17 residues. V was pared by 3 bases and J by 0 bases, with 5 bases of the junction left unmatched. In germline, CDR1 is LGHNA, CDR2 YNFKEQ.

The V gene is TRBV2, the J gene TRBJ1-2; 12 nucleotides line up with TRBD1. Germline trimming cut 5 bases from V and 7 bases from J; bases unmatched to any gene: 11. Germline CDR1 SNHLY, CDR2 FYNNEI. This CDR3 has 16 amino acids. This CDR3 reads CASSRLGQGAISGYTF. In nucleotides, the CDR3 is TGTGCCAGCAGTCGTTTGGGACAGGGGGCGATTAGTGGCTACACCTTC.

This sequence joins TRBV19 and TRBJ1-2, with D unresolved. Trimming shortened V by 1 base and J by 0 bases, and 12 bases separated the two germline ends. The germline V gene has CDR1 LNHDA and CDR2 SQIVND (reference sequence). CDR3 length: 16 residues. This chain's CDR3 is CASSIVGAVANYGYTF. Here the CDR3 DNA reads TGTGCCAGTAGTATAGTTGGTGCAGTGGCTAACTATGGCTACACCTTC.

The chain uses TRBV24-1 and TRBJ2-1; TRBD2 matches 11 bases. The CDR3 is 16 residues long. Per germline, CDR1 KGHDR and CDR2 SFDVKD. Unmatched junction bases numbered 10, after V lost 7 bases and J lost 6 bases. CDR3 nucleotides: TGTGCCACCAGGGGGGGGGCTAGCGGGAGGTTCAATGAGCAGTTCTTC. Translation gives CATRGGASGRFNEQFF.

The chain carries TRBV6-5 and TRBJ2-7; D perhaps matches TRBD2 (6 bases). Deletions cut 7 bases from V and 1 base from J, with 17 bases between. Per germline, CDR1 MNHEY and CDR2 SVGAGI. The CDR3 has 15 residues. The CDR3 nucleotides read TGTGCCAGCAACTTTGAGGAGGGGTCTTCCTACGAGCAGTACTTC. This sequence encodes CASNFEEGSSYEQYF.